The 18 T cell receptor beta chains given below trace back to one sample, sequenced in a study of blood T cell repertoires in COVID-19. Sequenced by immunoSEQ multiplex PCR; TCRdb stores in-frame clones only, minus some. The data contain around 140,000 clones, under 85% of them singletons. Specimen: peripheral blood. Receptors were obtained from a human donor in a cohort sampled during active COVID-19.

This clone was recorded only once. The gene calls are TRBV19 and TRBJ1-6, with unresolved D. V was shortened by 0 bases and J by 8 bases, with 5 bases between the two germline ends. There are 13 residues in the CDR3. CDR1 is LNHDA, CDR2 SQIVND, per germline (reference sequence). The CDR3 spells CASSIDRDSPLHF. In DNA, the CDR3 is TGTGCCAGTAGTATAGATCGGGATTCACCCCTCCACTTT.

This clone was seen once. The V and J genes are TRBV5-4 and TRBJ2-2, with D possibly being TRBD1 (7 bases). Germline V CDR1 and CDR2: SGHNT, YYREEE (reference sequence). This CDR3 spans 15 amino acids. V was clipped by 3 bases and J by 1 base, with 10 bases between them. CDR3 amino acids: CASSYRGLNTGELFF. CDR3 sequence (DNA): TGTGCCAGCAGCTACAGGGGACTGAACACCGGGGAGCTGTTTTTT.

The rearrangement uses TRBV29-1 and TRBJ1-2, with a possible D match to TRBD1 (5 bases). The CDR3 covers 13 residues. V was trimmed by 5 bases and J by 8 bases, leaving 18 bases between them. In germline, CDR1 is SQVTM, CDR2 ANQGSEA. This CDR3 is CSVLSGRAEGYTF. The CDR3 region has the DNA TGCAGCGTTCTGTCAGGGAGGGCGGAGGGCTACACCTTC.

The genes are TRBV5-1 and TRBJ2-7, with a possible D match to TRBD1 (6 bases). Looked up from germline, CDR1 is SGHRS and CDR2 is YFSETQ. This CDR3 comprises 16 residues. The V end was cut by 0 bases, the J end by 5 bases, with 18 bases between. CDR3 amino acids: CASSLVLGDNINEQYF. For the CDR3, the DNA is TGCGCCAGCAGCTTGGTGTTAGGGGACAATATCAACGAGCAGTACTTC.

The chain couples TRBV19 to TRBJ2-3, with a weak D call TRBD2 (5 bases). The V gene lost 7 bases and the J gene lost 7 bases, with 18 bases spanning the gap. CDR3 size: 14 residues. The germline V gene encodes CDR1 LNHDA and CDR2 SQIVND (reference sequence). Here the CDR3 reads CASIDNTSGNTQYF. Here the CDR3 DNA reads TGTGCCAGTATCGATAATACTTCCGGGAATACGCAGTATTTT.

The chain has TRBV10-3 and TRBJ2-7; the D gene is possibly TRBD1 (6 bases). V was trimmed by 4 bases and J by 3 bases, leaving 10 bases between them. Germline CDR1 and CDR2: ENHRY and SYGVKD. The CDR3 sequence is 13 residues long. The CDR3 sequence: CAISAIQGYEQYF. In nucleotides, the CDR3 is TGTGCCATCAGTGCCATACAGGGCTACGAGCAGTACTTC.

The rearrangement uses TRBV19 and TRBJ1-2, with D possibly TRBD1 on 5 matching bases. Germline V CDR1 and CDR2: LNHDA, SQIVND (reference sequence). V was cut by 7 bases and J by 2 bases, with 14 bases left in between. The CDR3 covers 14 residues. The CDR3 nucleotides read TGTGCCAGTACTCGGACAAGGGGCAACTATGGCTACACCTTC. Encoded protein: CASTRTRGNYGYTF.

The chain employs TRBV13 and TRBJ1-6, with 7 bases matching TRBD1. Per germline, CDR1 PRHDT and CDR2 FYEKMQ (reference sequence). CDR3 length equals 14 residues. J was trimmed by 10 bases and V by 5 bases; bases with no gene match: 8. CDR3 sequence: CASSPTGMESPLHF. The DNA for the CDR3 is TGTGCCAGCAGCCCGACAGGGATGGAATCACCCCTCCACTTT.

This chain joins TRBV6-2 or TRBV6-3 and TRBJ2-3; 9 positions agree with TRBD2. The V and J ends lost 6 bases and 5 bases, in that order; junction bases with no gene match: 3. The V gene's germline CDR1 is MNHEY and CDR2 SVGEGT. This CDR3 region has 13 residues. CDR3 sequence reads: CASSLLAGDTQYF. In DNA, the CDR3 is TGTGCCAGCAGCCTACTAGCGGGAGATACGCAGTATTTT.

The rearrangement uses TRBV5-6 and TRBJ1-3; D unclear. The CDR3 contains 16 residues. V was pared by 4 bases and J by 0 bases, with 14 bases between. The germline gives CDR1 SGHDT, CDR2 YYEEEE. The CDR3 loop reads CASSSIDGLSGNTIYF. Here the CDR3 DNA reads TGTGCCAGCAGCAGTATCGACGGACTCTCTGGAAACACCATATATTTT.

This clone was picked up a small number of times. The chain has TRBV6-5 and TRBJ2-7; the match to TRBD2 covers 8 bases. CDR1 MNHEY and CDR2 SVGAGI come from the germline V gene. J was trimmed by 1 base and V by 7 bases; bases with no gene match: 9. This CDR3 spans 15 amino acids. In nucleotides, the CDR3 is TGTGCCAGCACCCCGAAACTAGCGGAATCCTACGAGCAGTACTTC. Protein product: CASTPKLAESYEQYF.

This clone was seen a few times. V usage is TRBV6-6 and J usage is TRBJ2-5; weak D call: TRBD2 (6 bases). This CDR3 has 16 amino acids. Germline CDR1 and CDR2: MNHNY and SVGAGI (reference sequence). V was shortened by 6 bases and J by 2 bases, with 19 bases between the two germline ends. The CDR3 loop is CASSPFRTAGQETQYF. In nucleotides, the CDR3 is TGTGCCAGCAGCCCCTTTCGAACGGCGGGACAAGAGACCCAGTACTTC.

This rearrangement joins TRBV10-3 to TRBJ2-7; 7 bases are a match to TRBD1. The CDR3 has 12 amino acids. CDR1 and CDR2 (germline): ENHRY, SYGVKD. The V and J ends lost 4 bases and 4 bases, in that order; junction bases with no gene match: 1. CDR3 residues: CAISVTGYEQYF. Here the CDR3 DNA reads TGTGCCATCAGTGTGACAGGGTACGAGCAGTACTTC.

V gene TRBV7-3 combines with J gene TRBJ2-7, with 8 bases aligning to TRBD1. The J segment lost 2 bases and the V segment lost 6 bases, leaving 9 bases of the junction unmatched. This CDR3 has 15 residues. Germline-derived CDR1 and CDR2 are SGHTA and FQGTGA. The CDR3 loop is CASSYRQGIPYEQYF. The CDR3 DNA is TGTGCCAGCAGTTACCGACAGGGGATCCCCTACGAGCAGTACTTC. Variable domain in full (rest from reference TRBV7-3 and TRBJ2-7): GAGVSQTPSNKVTEKGKYVELRCDPISGHTALYWYRQSLGQGPEFLIYFQGTGAADDSGLPNDRFFAVRPEGSVSTLKIQRTERGDSAVYLCASSYRQGIPYEQYFGPGTRLTVT.

The rearrangement links TRBV7-3 to TRBJ1-1, with a possible D match to TRBD1 (5 bases). Germline loops: CDR1 SGHTA, CDR2 FQGTGA. Trimming shortened V by 3 bases and J by 0 bases, and 8 bases separated the two germline ends. The CDR3 totals 14 residues. CDR3 DNA sequence: TGTGCCAGCAGCTTGGGGCTATTGAACACTGAAGCTTTCTTT. It is translated as CASSLGLLNTEAFF. Combining the CDR3 with reference TRBV7-3 and TRBJ1-1 gives the whole variable domain GAGVSQTPSNKVTEKGKYVELRCDPISGHTALYWYRQSLGQGPEFLIYFQGTGAADDSGLPNDRFFAVRPEGSVSTLKIQRTERGDSAVYLCASSLGLLNTEAFFGQGTRLTVV.

The V and J genes are TRBV4-2 and TRBJ2-7; D possibly corresponds to TRBD1 (5 bases). The V end lost 2 bases, the J end lost 1 base, and 12 bases lay between the germline ends. CDR3 size: 15 residues. Germline V CDR1 and CDR2: LGHNA, YNFKEQ. CDR3 residues: CASSQRRTGSYEQYF. Here the CDR3 DNA reads TGTGCCAGCAGCCAAAGAAGAACAGGTTCCTACGAGCAGTACTTC.

V and J are TRBV18 and TRBJ1-6; 7 nucleotides agree with TRBD1. CDR3 length equals 15 residues. Germline trimming cut 6 bases from V and 5 bases from J; bases unmatched to any gene: 7. From germline, CDR1 is KGHSH and CDR2 LQKENI. The CDR3 nucleotides are TGTGCCAGCTCCCCGAAGACAGGGAATAATTCACCCCTCCACTTT. It encodes CASSPKTGNNSPLHF.

This chain uses TRBV29-1 with TRBJ1-1; 9 bases line up with TRBD1. The CDR3 has 14 amino acids. With V trimmed by 1 base and J by 7 bases, 7 bases remained unmatched. Germline V lookup: CDR1 SQVTM, CDR2 ANQGSEA. CDR3 nucleotides: TGCAGCGTTGAAGTATCGGGACAGGGTCTTGAAGCTTTCTTT. Protein: CSVEVSGQGLEAFF.